The 27 T cell receptor beta chains below come from one sample, sequenced in a study of CD4 T cells in relation to SARS-CoV-2 and coronaviruses. Only in-frame clones appear in the TCRdb table, and some are missing; sequencing was by immunoSEQ multiplex PCR. The data contain 60,000 or so clones, 94% of them singletons. CD4+ T cells from unexposed donors were obtained before the COVID-19 pandemic (2011-2018). Input material: naive CD4+ T cells from PBMCs. Regarding subset: naive CD4+ T cells isolated by negative enrichment. The receptor source for this set is a human donor in good health.

The chain joins TRBV7-9 to TRBJ2-1, with TRBD1 identical over 8 bases. Germline CDR1 is SEHNR and CDR2 is FQNEAQ (reference sequence). Trimming removed 3 bases from V and 5 bases from J; junction bases left unmatched: 6. The CDR3 is 15 amino acids. Here the CDR3 DNA reads TGTGCCAGCAGCTTCGGACAGGGTTTGCACAATGAGCAGTTCTTC. Protein product: CASSFGQGLHNEQFF.

The V gene is TRBV20-1, the J gene TRBJ1-5; 10 bases fit TRBD1. CDR3 length equals 19 residues. The germline CDR1 and CDR2 sequences are DFQATT and SNEGSKA (reference sequence). Trimming removed 3 bases from V and 4 bases from J; junction bases left unmatched: 18. The CDR3 DNA sequence: TGCAGTGCTAGTAGGTATGCCGGGACAGGGGTGCGAGAGAATCAGCCCCAGCATTTT. Protein product: CSASRYAGTGVRENQPQHF.

This clone occurred a few times. V is TRBV5-1 and J is TRBJ1-2; D is undetermined. Germline CDR1 and CDR2: SGHRS and YFSETQ. V shed 0 bases and J shed 4 bases, with 7 bases lying between them. This CDR3 contains 13 residues. The CDR3 reads CASSLAESYGYTF. CDR3 coding DNA: TGCGCCAGCAGCTTGGCCGAAAGCTATGGCTACACCTTC.

J is TRBJ1-3 and V is TRBV9, with unresolved D. The germline V gene encodes CDR1 SGDLS and CDR2 YYNGEE. The CDR3 is 14 residues long. The ends were cut back, 0 bases at V and 2 bases at J, with 6 bases in the middle. The CDR3 DNA sequence: TGTGCCAGCAGCGTAGAGACGGCTGGAAACACCATATATTTT. Translated: CASSVETAGNTIYF.

The V call is TRBV9, the J call TRBJ2-1, with 16 bases aligning to TRBD2. CDR1 and CDR2 (germline): SGDLS, YYNGEE. V shed 0 bases, J shed 8 bases, and the junction held 8 bases outside the gene matches. CDR3 length: 18 residues. The CDR3 nucleotides are TGTGCCAGCAGCGTAGCTCCGCCCGGGACTAGCGGGAGGGATGAGCAGTTCTTC. This codes for CASSVAPPGTSGRDEQFF.

A few counts support this clone. The chain combines TRBV10-3 with TRBJ2-7; D remains unclear. There are 14 residues in the CDR3. In germline, CDR1 is ENHRY, CDR2 SYGVKD. V lost 0 bases and J 0 bases, leaving 6 bases between the germline ends. CDR3 DNA sequence: TGTGCCATCAGTGAGTCCAAGAGCTCCTACGAGCAGTACTTC. Its translation is CAISESKSSYEQYF.

The rearrangement links TRBV9 to TRBJ1-1; D gene ambiguous. Trimming took off 0 bases at V and 4 bases at J, with 10 bases between the two ends. Germline CDR1 reads SGDLS; CDR2 reads YYNGEE. CDR3 size: 14 residues. The CDR3 nucleotides read TGTGCCAGCAGCGTAGTAATGGCCCCCACTGAAGCTTTCTTT. Protein product: CASSVVMAPTEAFF.

The V call is TRBV29-1, the J call TRBJ1-2; D not resolved. Per germline, CDR1 SQVTM and CDR2 ANQGSEA. Trimming stripped 5 bases from V and 3 bases from J, with 22 bases between. The CDR3 has 16 residues. CDR3 loop: CSVPTADGNQDYGYTF. In DNA, the CDR3 is TGCAGCGTTCCCACCGCCGACGGTAACCAGGACTATGGCTACACCTTC.

This chain connects TRBV7-2 to TRBJ2-3; 10 nucleotides match TRBD1. With 6 bases clipped from V and 6 bases from J, the junction kept 3 bases outside the gene matches. CDR1 is SGHTA and CDR2 is FQGNSA in the germline V gene. This CDR3 is 13 amino acids long. Written as DNA, the CDR3 is TGTGCCAGCAGTAGACAGGGGGCTGATACGCAGTATTTT. Residues: CASSRQGADTQYF.

The rearrangement uses TRBV24-1 and TRBJ2-3; the match to TRBD2 covers 11 bases. With V trimmed by 3 bases and J by 4 bases, 2 bases remained unmatched. CDR3 length: 15 residues. The germline V gene encodes CDR1 KGHDR and CDR2 SFDVKD. This CDR3 reads CATSDTSGSPDTQYF. Here the CDR3 DNA reads TGTGCCACCAGTGATACTAGCGGGAGTCCAGATACGCAGTATTTT.

This CDR3 reads CASSLSGVSGNQPQHF. The CDR3 bases are TGTGCCAGCAGTTTATCGGGGGTCAGCGGCAATCAGCCCCAGCATTTT. This chain links TRBV27 with TRBJ1-5, with D possibly TRBD1 on 5 matching bases. The CDR3 totals 16 residues. Germline values: CDR1 MNHEY, CDR2 SMNVEV (reference sequence). Between the trimmed V and J ends, which lost 0 bases and 2 bases, there was a span of 11 bases.

The gene calls are TRBV28 and TRBJ2-2; unclear D gene. The length of the CDR3 is 12 residues. Germline CDR1 reads MDHEN; CDR2 reads SYDVKM. The V end lost 6 bases, the J end lost 3 bases, and 5 bases lay between the germline ends. CDR3 nucleotides: TGTGCCAGCAGCAAATACACCGGGGAGCTGTTTTTT. It translates to CASSKYTGELFF.

The chain links TRBV7-2 to TRBJ2-7; D remains ambiguous. Trimming took off 1 base at V and 1 base at J, with 11 bases between the two ends. CDR3 length equals 15 residues. Per germline, CDR1 SGHTA and CDR2 FQGNSA. For the CDR3, the DNA is TGTGCCAGCAGCTTAGGAAGCGCGATATCCTACGAGCAGTACTTC. Residues: CASSLGSAISYEQYF.

The rearrangement uses TRBV7-3 and TRBJ1-1; TRBD1 aligns across 9 bases. Germline assignment: CDR1 SGHTA and CDR2 FQGTGA. After removal of 5 bases from V and 2 bases from J, the junction contained 6 bases not matched to a gene. This CDR3 region has 15 residues. The CDR3 DNA reads as TGTGCCAGCAGCAAAGGGACAGGGAGTAACACTGAAGCTTTCTTT. This codes for CASSKGTGSNTEAFF.

The CDR3 DNA reads TGTGCCAGCAGCTTGGGGGGAACTAGGTTCTACGAGCAGTACTTC. It encodes CASSLGGTRFYEQYF. The chain joins TRBV7-9 to TRBJ2-7, with TRBD2 as a possible D gene (6 bases). The CDR3 length is 15 residues. Germline loops: CDR1 SEHNR, CDR2 FQNEAQ (reference sequence). Trimming took 3 bases from V and 3 from J, leaving 15 bases between them.

The chain combines TRBV30 with TRBJ2-3, with D unclear. This CDR3 comprises 14 residues. Germline lookup yields CDR1 GTSNPN and CDR2 SVGIG (reference sequence). The germline V and J ends were trimmed by 2 bases and 4 bases, with 13 bases remaining between them. The CDR3 protein is CAWSRLGSPDTQYF. The CDR3 DNA is TGTGCCTGGAGTAGGCTAGGGTCCCCAGATACGCAGTATTTT.

This chain joins TRBV28 and TRBJ1-1, with a possible D match to TRBD1 (5 bases). This CDR3 contains 16 residues. Trimming took off 8 bases at V and 0 bases at J, with 19 bases between the two ends. Germline V gene data show CDR1 as MDHEN and CDR2 as SYDVKM. CDR3 loop: CASSRGRVVMNTEAFF. The CDR3 nucleotides are TGTGCCAGCTCTCGTGGCAGGGTCGTTATGAACACTGAAGCTTTCTTT.

The chain is built from TRBV5-1 and TRBJ2-7; D might be TRBD1 (6 bases). V dropped 4 bases and J dropped 7 bases, with 18 bases sitting between them. This CDR3 is built from 14 residues. Germline V gives CDR1 SGHRS, CDR2 YFSETQ. The CDR3 DNA reads TGCGCCAGCAGCGCCCGGGACACGGCTGGGGAGCAGTACTTC. Protein: CASSARDTAGEQYF.

CDR3 nucleotide sequence: TGTGCCAGCAGTCGGGGACAGGGGCTCTACGAGCAGTACTTC. Protein product: CASSRGQGLYEQYF. The rearrangement joins TRBV6-5 to TRBJ2-7, with TRBD1 identical over 10 bases. CDR3 size: 14 residues. The ends lost 5 bases at V and 3 bases at J; junction bases unmatched: 4. Germline V gene data show CDR1 as MNHEY and CDR2 as SVGAGI.

The V gene is TRBV2, the J gene TRBJ1-5, with unresolved D. Trimming removed 9 bases at V and 7 bases at J, with 19 bases between. The V gene's germline CDR1 is SNHLY and CDR2 FYNNEI. The CDR3 covers 14 residues. CDR3 nucleotides: TGTGCCAGTAAGAGGGAGGTAGGGAACCAGCCCCAGCATTTT. It is translated as CASKREVGNQPQHF.

The rearrangement uses TRBV6-5 and TRBJ1-2; 8 bases are a match to TRBD1. CDR3 size: 13 residues. Germline V gene data show CDR1 as MNHEY and CDR2 as SVGAGI. V shed 2 bases and J 8 bases; nucleotides not matched to a gene: 4. The CDR3 protein is CASSYDRGGGYTF. As DNA, the CDR3 is TGTGCCAGCAGTTACGACAGGGGAGGGGGCTACACCTTC.

This clone was recorded a few times. The chain couples TRBV11-2 to TRBJ2-1, with D hard to call. The CDR3 is 13 residues long. CDR1 is SGHAT, CDR2 FQNNGV, per germline. V was cut by 0 bases and J by 10 bases, with 10 bases left in between. Written as DNA, the CDR3 is TGTGCCAGCAGCTTAGAGAGTAGCATGGAGCAGTTCTTC. Translating it yields CASSLESSMEQFF.

V is TRBV3-1 (or the pseudogene TRBV3-2) and J is TRBJ2-1, with TRBD2 matching 10 bases. Germline loops: CDR1 LGHDT, CDR2 YNNKEL (reference sequence). Losses at the gene ends were 3 bases for V and 8 bases for J; bases not matched to a gene: 7. This CDR3 region has 15 residues. The CDR3 protein is CASSHSSGSRDEQFF. The CDR3 region has the DNA TGTGCCAGCAGCCACTCTAGCGGGAGCCGGGATGAGCAGTTCTTC.

This chain joins TRBV29-1 and TRBJ1-2, with D uncertain. CDR3 length equals 12 residues. Deletions cut 6 bases from V and 4 bases from J, with 12 bases between. From germline, CDR1 is SQVTM and CDR2 ANQGSEA. The CDR3 protein is CSVATSPYGYTF. The CDR3 nucleotides read TGCAGCGTAGCCACCTCCCCCTATGGCTACACCTTC.

This chain uses TRBV10-3 with TRBJ2-1; 7 nucleotides match TRBD1. Germline V CDR1 and CDR2: ENHRY, SYGVKD. The J segment lost 7 bases and the V segment lost 0 bases, leaving 6 bases of the junction unmatched. The CDR3 runs to 15 residues. The CDR3, as DNA: TGTGCCATCAGTGAGTCACGACAGGGTTATAATGAGCAGTTCTTC. Translating gives CAISESRQGYNEQFF.

This clone was counted a single time. The chain couples TRBV4-1 to TRBJ2-1; 8 bases match TRBD1. V was pared by 4 bases and J by 9 bases, with 11 bases of the junction left unmatched. This CDR3 region has 15 residues. Germline V lookup: CDR1 MGHRA, CDR2 YSYEKL. CDR3 loop: CASSRSGGKGTEQFF. CDR3 DNA sequence: TGCGCCAGCAGCCGCTCAGGGGGCAAAGGGACTGAGCAGTTCTTC.

The chain uses TRBV9 and TRBJ1-1; D is perhaps TRBD1 (6 bases). The length of the CDR3 is 15 residues. CDR1 is SGDLS, CDR2 YYNGEE, per germline. Deletions cut 0 bases from V and 1 base from J, with 10 bases between. The CDR3 is CASSVEGHSNTEAFF. The CDR3 DNA reads as TGTGCCAGCAGCGTAGAGGGACATTCGAACACTGAAGCTTTCTTT.